The rows below give T cell receptor beta chains drawn from one sample of a study of T cell repertoires in cytomegalovirus infection. Antigens for these TCRs are unknown. TCRdb reprocessed the reads via MiXCR and lists one record per CDR3 protein. The table shows about 570,000 distinct CDR3 sequences, with about 39% occurring only once. The sequenced sample was cultured PBMCs, obtained from culture after CMV antigen stimulation. The receptors derive from a human donor in good health (CMV status not recorded). Some clones in this sample may be carry-over from other donors' samples. Each CDR3 is given with its conserved first and last residue. D genes are given only for firm matches. Expanded clones are given a class, and other clones once, few, many or no size at all.

cdr3_aa: CASSSPGLPRRGNQPQHF
cdr3_nt: TGTGCCAGCAGTTCGCCGGGACTCCCAAGAAGGGGGAATCAGCCCCAGCATTTT
d_call: .
cdr3_length: 18
clone_size: once
j_call: TRBJ1-5
v_call: TRBV6-5

cdr3_aa: CASRPRREGNNEQFF
cdr3_nt: TGTGCCAGCAGGCCGCGACGGGAGGGCAACAATGAGCAGTTCTTC
d_call: TRBD2
cdr3_length: 15
clone_size: .
j_call: TRBJ2-1
v_call: TRBV7-2

cdr3_aa: CASSGSRASGDSQYF
cdr3_nt: TGTGCCAGCAGCGGATCTCGGGCTAGCGGGGATAGTCAGTACTTC
d_call: TRBD2
cdr3_length: 15
clone_size: .
j_call: TRBJ2-5
v_call: TRBV7-9

cdr3_aa: CASSLLGGGKQETQYF
cdr3_nt: TGTGCCAGCAGCTTATTAGGGGGGGGAAAACAAGAGACCCAGTACTTC
d_call: .
cdr3_length: 16
clone_size: .
j_call: TRBJ2-5
v_call: TRBV11-2

cdr3_aa: CATSREGIQIGGNEQFF
cdr3_nt: TGTGCCACCAGCAGAGAGGGGATCCAAATTGGGGGGAATGAGCAGTTCTTC
d_call: .
cdr3_length: 17
clone_size: .
j_call: TRBJ2-1
v_call: TRBV15

cdr3_aa: CASSPYRQDGYTF
cdr3_nt: TGTGCCAGCAGCCCATACAGACAGGATGGCTACACCTTC
d_call: .
cdr3_length: 13
clone_size: few
j_call: TRBJ1-2
v_call: TRBV7-2

cdr3_aa: CSARSPGQNTEAFF
cdr3_nt: TGCAGTGCTAGGTCGCCGGGACAGAACACTGAAGCTTTCTTT
d_call: .
cdr3_length: 14
clone_size: .
j_call: TRBJ1-1
v_call: TRBV20-1

cdr3_aa: CASSLTQGAYEQFF
cdr3_nt: TGTGCCAGCAGCTTGACTCAGGGGGCGTATGAGCAGTTCTTC
d_call: TRBD1
cdr3_length: 14
clone_size: .
j_call: TRBJ2-1
v_call: TRBV7-3

cdr3_aa: CASSQSNTEAFF
cdr3_nt: TGCGCCAGCAGCCAGAGCAACACTGAAGCTTTCTTT
d_call: .
cdr3_length: 12
clone_size: .
j_call: TRBJ1-1
v_call: TRBV4-1

cdr3_aa: CASCWSSGSYQGTQYF
cdr3_nt: TGTGCCAGCTGCTGGAGTAGCGGGAGCTACCAGGGTACGCAGTATTTT
d_call: TRBD2
cdr3_length: 16
clone_size: few
j_call: TRBJ2-3
v_call: TRBV7-9

cdr3_aa: CASSFIAGPSEQFF
cdr3_nt: TGTGCCAGCAGCTTTATAGCGGGACCCTCTGAGCAGTTCTTC
d_call: TRBD2
cdr3_length: 14
clone_size: few
j_call: TRBJ2-1
v_call: TRBV7-2

cdr3_aa: CASSLEPGGDTQYF
cdr3_nt: TGTGCCAGCAGCTTAGAACCGGGGGGAGATACGCAGTATTTT
d_call: TRBD2
cdr3_length: 14
clone_size: .
j_call: TRBJ2-3
v_call: TRBV11-2

cdr3_aa: CATKGHPNQPQHF
cdr3_nt: TGTGCTACCAAAGGGCACCCTAATCAGCCCCAGCATTTT
d_call: .
cdr3_length: 13
clone_size: .
j_call: TRBJ1-5
v_call: TRBV10-3

cdr3_aa: CASSQGRGGQETQYF
cdr3_nt: TGTGCCAGCAGCCAAGGCAGGGGGGGACAAGAGACCCAGTACTTC
d_call: .
cdr3_length: 15
clone_size: few
j_call: TRBJ2-5
v_call: TRBV28

cdr3_aa: CSARVAGGGGLNYGYTF
cdr3_nt: TGCAGTGCTAGAGTCGCGGGTGGGGGCGGTCTTAACTATGGCTACACCTTC
d_call: .
cdr3_length: 17
clone_size: .
j_call: TRBJ1-2
v_call: TRBV20-1

cdr3_aa: CASSPPVQEGSNTEAFF
cdr3_nt: TGTGCCAGCAGCCCCCCGGTACAAGAGGGGTCGAACACTGAAGCTTTCTTT
d_call: .
cdr3_length: 17
clone_size: few
j_call: TRBJ1-1
v_call: TRBV5-6

cdr3_aa: CASSGRRQVGPTEAFF
cdr3_nt: TGTGCCAGCAGCGGGAGACGACAGGTTGGGCCCACTGAAGCTTTCTTT
d_call: .
cdr3_length: 16
clone_size: .
j_call: TRBJ1-1
v_call: TRBV7-9

cdr3_aa: CASSSFIGEYYEQYF
cdr3_nt: TGTGCCAGCAGCTCGTTTATTGGGGAGTATTACGAGCAGTACTTC
d_call: .
cdr3_length: 15
clone_size: few
j_call: TRBJ2-7
v_call: TRBV7-2

cdr3_aa: CASSSAPLGREQFF
cdr3_nt: TGTGCCAGCAGCTCCGCTCCTCTAGGGCGGGAGCAGTTCTTC
d_call: .
cdr3_length: 14
clone_size: .
j_call: TRBJ2-1
v_call: TRBV12-3/TRBV12-4

cdr3_aa: CASSLETANTEAFF
cdr3_nt: TGTGCCAGCAGCTTAGAAACGGCGAACACTGAAGCTTTCTTT
d_call: .
cdr3_length: 14
clone_size: once
j_call: TRBJ1-1
v_call: TRBV7-2

cdr3_aa: CASSLASISTDTQYF
cdr3_nt: TGTGCCAGCAGCTTAGCCAGTATAAGCACAGATACGCAGTATTTT
d_call: .
cdr3_length: 15
clone_size: .
j_call: TRBJ2-3
v_call: TRBV7-2

cdr3_aa: CASSLGWAGGNYGYTF
cdr3_nt: TGTGCCAGCAGCTTGGGATGGGCAGGGGGTAACTATGGCTACACCTTC
d_call: TRBD1
cdr3_length: 16
clone_size: few
j_call: TRBJ1-2
v_call: TRBV7-9

cdr3_aa: CASRYGDRLYNEQFF
cdr3_nt: TGTGCCAGCAGGTATGGGGACAGGCTTTACAATGAGCAGTTCTTC
d_call: TRBD1
cdr3_length: 15
clone_size: .
j_call: TRBJ2-1
v_call: TRBV7-9

cdr3_aa: CASSPGGVQETQYF
cdr3_nt: TGTGCCAGCAGCCCGGGGGGAGTACAAGAGACCCAGTACTTC
d_call: TRBD2
cdr3_length: 14
clone_size: few
j_call: TRBJ2-5
v_call: TRBV28

cdr3_aa: CASSYRDYEQYF
cdr3_nt: TGTGCCAGCAGTTACCGGGACTACGAGCAGTACTTC
d_call: .
cdr3_length: 12
clone_size: .
j_call: TRBJ2-7
v_call: TRBV6-2/TRBV6-3